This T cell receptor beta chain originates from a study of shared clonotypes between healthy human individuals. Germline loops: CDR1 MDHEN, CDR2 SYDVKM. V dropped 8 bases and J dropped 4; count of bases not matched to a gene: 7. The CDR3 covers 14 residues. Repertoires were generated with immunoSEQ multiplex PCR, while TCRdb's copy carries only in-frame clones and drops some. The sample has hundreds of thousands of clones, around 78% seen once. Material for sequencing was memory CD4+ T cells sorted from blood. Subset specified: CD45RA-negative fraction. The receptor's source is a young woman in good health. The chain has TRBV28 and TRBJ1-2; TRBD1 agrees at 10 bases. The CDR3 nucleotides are TGTGCCAGCCAACGGGACAGGGGACTCTATGGCTACACCTTC. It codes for CASQRDRGLYGYTF.